These 10 T cell receptor beta chains share one sample of origin, sequenced in a study of regulatory dendritic cells for organ transplantation. These TCRs' antigens remain unknown. Using immunoSEQ multiplex PCR, the repertoire was profiled, and TCRdb retains in-frame clones only, with some absent. The table lists some 18,000 clones, 65% to 80% of them singletons, with 2.5% to 3.5% in the top ten. Allogeneic regulatory or mature dendritic cells were co-cultured for 5 days with CFSE-labeled sorted T cells at 1:10. The sequenced material came from memory CD4+ T cells from blood cultured with regulatory dendritic cells. The subset is: CD45RO+ memory T cells. Receptors originate from a human donor in good health.

The chain links TRBV6-6 to TRBJ2-3; the match to TRBD1 covers 8 bases. This CDR3 is built from 15 residues. Germline V lookup: CDR1 MNHNY, CDR2 SVGAGI (reference sequence). V lost 8 bases, J lost 3 bases, and 10 bases stayed unmatched. CDR3 protein: CASGQTGDITDTQYF. The CDR3 DNA sequence: TGTGCCAGCGGACAGACAGGGGATATTACAGATACGCAGTATTTT.

The J gene is TRBJ2-7, the V gene TRBV6-1; 9 bases match TRBD1. This CDR3 region has 16 residues. Germline lookup yields CDR1 MNHNS and CDR2 SASEGT. The trim removed 4 bases at V and 7 bases at J, leaving 14 bases unmatched. The CDR3 loop reads CASSATSGTGIEEQYF. CDR3 bases: TGTGCCAGCAGTGCAACCTCCGGGACAGGGATTGAAGAGCAGTACTTC.

This clone was seen a handful of times. The V and J genes are TRBV5-7 and TRBJ1-5; D call uncertain. TRBV5-7 is an ORF, with its function uncertain. Trimming cost V 2 bases and J 12 bases, with 9 bases left between them. This CDR3 spans 11 amino acids. As DNA, the CDR3 is TGTGCCAGCAGCTTTGCCCGGGACCAGCATTTT. This translates into CASSFARDQHF.

The V gene is TRBV2, the J gene TRBJ2-1, with a tentative D call TRBD2 (5 bases). Trimming stripped 1 base from V and 1 base from J, with 11 bases between. The CDR3 is 16 amino acids. Germline V gene sequence: CDR1 SNHLY, CDR2 FYNNEI. In nucleotides, the CDR3 is TGTGCCAGCAGTGAAGTAGAGGGAGCGTCCTACAATGAGCAGTTCTTC. Residues: CASSEVEGASYNEQFF.

The chain couples TRBV11-2 to TRBJ2-2; 9 bases line up with TRBD2. V gave up 1 base and J gave up 8 bases; unmatched junction bases: 17. This CDR3 spans 19 amino acids. CDR1 SGHAT and CDR2 FQNNGV come from the germline V gene. CDR3 coding DNA: TGTGCCAGCAGCTTAGTCATCCCGGGACTAGCATCAACGAGGGGGGAGCTGTTTTTT. Its translation is CASSLVIPGLASTRGELFF.

The chain carries TRBV11-2 and TRBJ2-1; TRBD2 matches at 13 bases. The germline V gene encodes CDR1 SGHAT and CDR2 FQNNGV. J gave up 9 bases and V 7 bases, and 3 bases lay outside the gene matches. This CDR3 has 13 residues. The CDR3 region has the DNA TGTGCCAGCACCGGGACTAGCGGGGCTGAGCAGTTCTTC. It translates to CASTGTSGAEQFF.

The V gene is TRBV6-5, the J gene TRBJ1-5; 9 bases agree with TRBD1. V lost 6 bases and J lost 8; bases outside the gene matches: 11. This CDR3 spans 15 amino acids. Germline V gene data show CDR1 as MNHEY and CDR2 as SVGAGI. CDR3 DNA sequence: TGTGCCAGCAGCGCGGCCGGGACAGGGTTAGAGCCCCAGCATTTT. Protein sequence: CASSAAGTGLEPQHF.

The gene calls are TRBV2 and TRBJ2-7; D call uncertain. CDR3 length: 14 amino acids. Per germline, CDR1 SNHLY and CDR2 FYNNEI. V dropped 2 bases and J dropped 4 bases, with 12 bases sitting between them. This CDR3 is CASSEQGELYEQYF. Here the CDR3 DNA reads TGTGCCAGCAGTGAACAAGGAGAATTATACGAGCAGTACTTC.

This clone was detected once. The chain links TRBV20-1 to TRBJ2-5; 8 bases fit TRBD2. Germline V CDR1 and CDR2: DFQATT, SNEGSKA (reference sequence). There are 11 residues in the CDR3. The ends lost 7 bases at V and 4 bases at J; junction bases unmatched: 2. The CDR3 sequence is CSVGGVETQYF. The CDR3 DNA is TGCAGTGTCGGGGGGGTAGAGACCCAGTACTTC.

This clone was counted a single time. The chain couples TRBV6-5 to TRBJ1-1, with D unclear. V was cut by 6 bases and J by 6 bases, with 14 bases left in between. Germline V gene lookup returns CDR1 MNHEY and CDR2 SVGAGI. This CDR3 contains 13 residues. CDR3 DNA sequence: TGTGCCAGCAGATACCGGGGAGCGGCTGAAGCTTTCTTT. It is translated as CASRYRGAAEAFF.